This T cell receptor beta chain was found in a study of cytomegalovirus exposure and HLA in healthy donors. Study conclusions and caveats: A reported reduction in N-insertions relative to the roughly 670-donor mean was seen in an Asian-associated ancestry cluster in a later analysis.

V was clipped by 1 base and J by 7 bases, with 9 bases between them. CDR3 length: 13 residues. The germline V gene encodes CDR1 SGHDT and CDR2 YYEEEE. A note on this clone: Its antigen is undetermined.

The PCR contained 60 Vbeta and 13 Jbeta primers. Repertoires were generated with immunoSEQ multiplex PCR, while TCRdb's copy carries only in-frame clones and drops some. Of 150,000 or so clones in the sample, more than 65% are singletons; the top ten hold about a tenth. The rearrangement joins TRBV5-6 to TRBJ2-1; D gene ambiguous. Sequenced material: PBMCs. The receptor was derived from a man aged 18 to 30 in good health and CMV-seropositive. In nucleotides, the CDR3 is TGTGCCAGCAGCTTGTGGGCCCGAAATGAGCAGTTCTTC. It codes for CASSLWARNEQFF. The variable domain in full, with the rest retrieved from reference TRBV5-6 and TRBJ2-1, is DAGVTQSPTHLIKTRGQQVTLRCSPKSGHDTVSWYQQALGQGPQFIFQYYEEEERQRGNFPDRFSGHQFPNYSSELNVNALLLGDSALYLCASSLWARNEQFFGPGTRLTVL.